Following are 5 T cell receptor beta chains from one sample sequenced in a study of radiotherapy plus CTLA-4 blockade in lung cancer. Assay: immunoSEQ multiplex PCR; the TCRdb copy retains only in-frame clones and omits some. The table has roughly 78,000 clones, roughly 78% seen once; the top ten hold 7.1%. The sample here was peripheral blood, taken from a patient treated with radiotherapy plus ipilimumab. Receptors originate from a human donor with non-small cell lung cancer who had a complete response to radiotherapy plus ipilimumab.

The chain employs TRBV6-5 and TRBJ1-2; possible D gene TRBD1, 5 bases. Germline values: CDR1 MNHEY, CDR2 SVGAGI. V shed 2 bases and J shed 4 bases, with 8 bases lying between them. This CDR3 is built from 13 residues. Here the CDR3 reads CASSYGDSYGYTF. The CDR3 DNA reads TGTGCCAGCAGTTACGGCGACAGCTATGGCTACACCTTC.

This chain joins TRBV9 and TRBJ1-5; tentative D call: TRBD1 (5 bases). The CDR3 loop spans 17 amino acids. Germline CDR1 and CDR2: SGDLS and YYNGEE. V was clipped by 0 bases and J by 3 bases, with 16 bases between them. CDR3 in amino acids: CASSVDPGPGINQPQHF. CDR3 in DNA: TGTGCCAGCAGCGTAGATCCAGGTCCAGGGATCAATCAGCCCCAGCATTTT.

The V call is TRBV7-6, the J call TRBJ2-5, with 9 nucleotides matching TRBD2. Germline values: CDR1 SGHVS, CDR2 FNYEAQ. The CDR3 is made up of 13 amino acids. V shed 5 bases, J shed 6 bases, and the junction held 4 bases outside the gene matches. The CDR3 loop reads CASSRSGSKTQYF. The CDR3 DNA reads TGTGCCAGCAGCCGTAGCGGGAGTAAGACCCAGTACTTC.

The gene calls are TRBV5-4 and TRBJ2-1; 9 bases are a match to TRBD2. V lost 4 bases, J lost 5 bases, and 7 bases stayed unmatched. The CDR3 is made up of 15 amino acids. Germline V lookup: CDR1 SGHNT, CDR2 YYREEE (reference sequence). The CDR3 bases are TGTGCCAGCAGCAGCCGACTAGCGGTAAACAATGAGCAGTTCTTC. It codes for CASSSRLAVNNEQFF.

This clone has only a few counts. The V call is TRBV4-1, the J call TRBJ2-1; 9 nucleotides align to TRBD2. CDR3 length: 15 residues. Germline CDR1 reads MGHRA; CDR2 reads YSYEKL. Trimming at V came to 6 bases and at J to 7 bases, leaving 10 bases not matched to a gene. CDR3 residues: CASSRAGGSENEQFF. The CDR3 DNA is TGCGCCAGCAGTCGAGCGGGGGGTTCGGAGAATGAGCAGTTCTTC.